A single sample gave rise to the 7 T cell receptor beta chains below, sequenced in a study of cytomegalovirus exposure and HLA in healthy donors. The PCR had 60 Vbeta and 13 Jbeta primers. Libraries were prepared by immunoSEQ multiplex PCR; TCRdb keeps only in-frame clonotypes and omits some of them. The table includes roughly 180,000 clones, roughly 79% detected once. Sample: PBMCs. These receptors originate from a male donor in good health and CMV-seronegative.

The genes are TRBV30 and TRBJ2-1, with 12 nucleotides matching TRBD2. Germline V lookup: CDR1 GTSNPN, CDR2 SVGIG (reference sequence). V shed 4 bases and J 0 bases; nucleotides not matched to a gene: 10. The CDR3 runs 18 residues. The CDR3 here is CAWMGTSGQRSSYNEQFF. DNA of the CDR3: TGTGCCTGGATGGGGACTAGCGGGCAAAGGAGCTCCTACAATGAGCAGTTCTTC.

The count of this clone is one. The genes are TRBV28 and TRBJ2-3; 10 bases are a match to TRBD2. V was clipped by 5 bases and J by 4 bases; unmatched bases: 6. This CDR3 has 15 amino acids. The V gene's germline CDR1 is MDHEN and CDR2 SYDVKM. The CDR3 DNA reads as TGTGCCAGCAGTACGAGTAGCGGGAGGCCAGATACGCAGTATTTT. Its protein is CASSTSSGRPDTQYF.

V is TRBV27 and J is TRBJ2-1; TRBD1 matches at 7 bases. With 5 bases clipped from V and 10 bases from J, the junction kept 8 bases outside the gene matches. CDR3 size: 13 residues. Germline loops: CDR1 MNHEY, CDR2 SMNVEV (reference sequence). For the CDR3, the DNA is TGTGCCAGCAGTATTGGACAGGTCCAAGAGCAGTTCTTC. Amino acids: CASSIGQVQEQFF.

The rearrangement uses TRBV27 and TRBJ2-1; 13 bases align to TRBD2. This CDR3 spans 15 amino acids. The J segment lost 6 bases and the V segment lost 3 bases, leaving 2 bases of the junction unmatched. Germline loops: CDR1 MNHEY, CDR2 SMNVEV (reference sequence). For the CDR3, the DNA is TGTGCCAGCAGTTTCGGACTAGCGGGAGCCAATGAGCAGTTCTTC. Its protein is CASSFGLAGANEQFF.

This clone showed up just once. V usage is TRBV19 and J usage is TRBJ1-1; D possibly corresponds to TRBD1 (5 bases). The CDR3 is made up of 14 amino acids. V lost 1 base to trimming and J lost 1 base, with 7 bases between them. Germline V CDR1 and CDR2: LNHDA, SQIVND (reference sequence). This CDR3 reads CASSIGQGNTEAFF. CDR3 in DNA: TGTGCCAGTAGTATAGGCCAGGGGAACACTGAAGCTTTCTTT.

The chain has TRBV28 and TRBJ2-6; TRBD1 matches 7 bases. Germline loops: CDR1 MDHEN, CDR2 SYDVKM. The trim removed 6 bases at V and 0 bases at J, leaving 8 bases unmatched. This CDR3 spans 17 amino acids. The CDR3 DNA sequence: TGTGCCAGCAGAACAGAGGGGGCATCCTCTGGGGCCAACGTCCTGACTTTC. It encodes CASRTEGASSGANVLTF.

The V call is TRBV7-3, the J call TRBJ1-2; TRBD1 agrees at 7 bases. V was clipped by 0 bases and J by 0 bases; unmatched bases: 7. Germline V gene lookup returns CDR1 SGHTA and CDR2 FQGTGA. The CDR3 extends over 17 amino acids. CDR3 sequence: CASSLTGQGVTNYGYTF. DNA for the CDR3: TGTGCCAGCAGCTTAACCGGGCAGGGGGTCACTAACTATGGCTACACCTTC.